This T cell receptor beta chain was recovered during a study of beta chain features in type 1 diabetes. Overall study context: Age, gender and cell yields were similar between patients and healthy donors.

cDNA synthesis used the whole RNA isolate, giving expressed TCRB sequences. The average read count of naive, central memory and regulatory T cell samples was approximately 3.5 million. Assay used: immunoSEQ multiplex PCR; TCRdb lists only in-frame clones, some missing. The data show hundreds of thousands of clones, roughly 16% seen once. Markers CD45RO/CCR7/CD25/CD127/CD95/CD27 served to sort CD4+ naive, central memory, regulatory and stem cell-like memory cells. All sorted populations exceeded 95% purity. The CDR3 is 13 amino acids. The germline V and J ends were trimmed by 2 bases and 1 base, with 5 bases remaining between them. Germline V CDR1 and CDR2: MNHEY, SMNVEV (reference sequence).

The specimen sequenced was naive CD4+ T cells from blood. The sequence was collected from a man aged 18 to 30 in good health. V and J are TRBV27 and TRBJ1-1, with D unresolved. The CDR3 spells CASSLRENTEAFF. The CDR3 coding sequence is TGTGCCAGCAGTTTAAGGGAGAACACTGAAGCTTTCTTT.